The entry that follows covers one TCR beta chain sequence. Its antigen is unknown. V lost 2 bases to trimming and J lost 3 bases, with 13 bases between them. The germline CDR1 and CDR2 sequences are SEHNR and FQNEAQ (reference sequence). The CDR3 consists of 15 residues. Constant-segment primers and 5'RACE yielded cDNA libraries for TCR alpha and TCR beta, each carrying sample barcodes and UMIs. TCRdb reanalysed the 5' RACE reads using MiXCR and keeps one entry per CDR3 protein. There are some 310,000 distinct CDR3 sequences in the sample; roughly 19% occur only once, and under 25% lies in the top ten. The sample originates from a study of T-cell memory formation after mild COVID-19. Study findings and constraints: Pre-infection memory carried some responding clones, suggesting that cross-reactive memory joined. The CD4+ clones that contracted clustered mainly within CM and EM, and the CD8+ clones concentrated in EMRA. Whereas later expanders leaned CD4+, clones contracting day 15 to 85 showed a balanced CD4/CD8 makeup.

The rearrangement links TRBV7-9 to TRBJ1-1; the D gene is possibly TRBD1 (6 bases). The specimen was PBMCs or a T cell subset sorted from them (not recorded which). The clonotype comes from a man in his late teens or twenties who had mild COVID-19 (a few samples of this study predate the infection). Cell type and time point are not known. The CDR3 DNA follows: TGTGCCAGCAGCTTAACTCACAGGGCCGACACTGAAGCTTTCTTT. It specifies CASSLTHRADTEAFF.